One sample yielded the 29 T cell receptor beta chains listed below, sequenced in a study of regulatory T cells in long-lasting Graves disease. As to time point: newly diagnosed GD, antithyroid drugs for less than 3 months. Generation of the TCR library employed RNA extracted from PBMCs. Relying on iRepertoire HTBI primers and Arm-PCR of CDR3 regions, the team built TCR beta libraries. TCRdb re-analysed the multiplex PCR reads in MiXCR, keeping a single row per CDR3 protein. The table includes 400,000 to 450,000 distinct CDR3 sequences, about 15% detected once. The same specimen was also included in a second study, on T cells in Graves' hyperthyroidism and ophthalmopathy.

Sequenced here: peripheral blood mononuclear cells (PBMCs), sampled at new diagnosis, from a patient treated with antithyroid drugs. These receptors all stem from a woman aged 25-40 years with Graves disease.

The chain couples TRBV18 to TRBJ2-7; TRBD1 aligns across 9 bases. V lost 8 bases, J lost 1 base, and 12 bases stayed unmatched. From germline, CDR1 is KGHSH and CDR2 LQKENI. The CDR3 has 16 amino acids. CDR3 in amino acids: CASRGEGTGTSYEQYF. Written as DNA, the CDR3 is TGTGCCAGCCGAGGCGAGGGGACAGGGACTTCCTACGAGCAGTACTTC. The full variable domain, rest sourced from reference TRBV18 and TRBJ2-7, is NAGVMQNPRHLVRRRGQEARLRCSPMKGHSHVYWYRQLPEEGLKFMVYLQKENIIDESGMPKERFSAEFPKEGPSILRIQQVVRGDSAAYFCASRGEGTGTSYEQYFGPGTRLTVT.

The V call is TRBV6-5, the J call TRBJ1-1; D remains unclear. The germline CDR1 and CDR2 sequences are MNHEY and SVGAGI. This CDR3 region has 16 residues. Trimming left V 4 bases short and J 1 base short, with 16 bases between. The CDR3 DNA is TGTGCCAGCAGTTCCTGGAAAATTGGGAGGAACACTGAAGCTTTCTTT. Protein sequence: CASSSWKIGRNTEAFF.

This clonotype was seen at least ten times. The CDR3 nucleotides are TGCAGTGCTAGAGATGGGCGGGAGGAAGAGACCCAGTACTTC. This sequence encodes CSARDGREEETQYF. The chain carries TRBV20-1 and TRBJ2-5; 8 nucleotides agree with TRBD2. Trimming took 0 bases from V and 3 from J; bases not matched to a gene: 3. Germline V gene data show CDR1 as DFQATT and CDR2 as SNEGSKA (reference sequence). This CDR3 region has 14 residues.

The chain is built from TRBV20-1 and TRBJ2-1; the match to TRBD2 covers 11 bases. Germline assignment: CDR1 DFQATT and CDR2 SNEGSKA (reference sequence). Trimming cost V 1 base and J 5 bases; bases outside gene matches: 10. The CDR3 loop spans 17 amino acids. The CDR3 DNA reads as TGCAGTGCTAGAGGGATCATAGCGGGAGGGCCACACAATGAGCAGTTCTTC. Protein: CSARGIIAGGPHNEQFF.

This CDR3 is CASTTGDSGNTIYF. The CDR3 DNA is TGCGCCAGCACCACAGGCGATTCTGGAAACACCATATATTTT. The chain couples TRBV5-1 to TRBJ1-3, with D tentatively TRBD1 (5 bases). V lost 6 bases and J 1 base, leaving 11 bases between the germline ends. Germline V lookup: CDR1 SGHRS, CDR2 YFSETQ. This CDR3 is 14 amino acids long. Together with reference TRBV5-1 and TRBJ1-3, the CDR3 gives the full variable domain: KAGVTQTPRYLIKTRGQQVTLSCSPISGHRSVSWYQQTPGQGLQFLFEYFSETQRNKGNFPGRFSGRQFSNSRSEMNVSTLELGDSALYLCASTTGDSGNTIYFGEGSWLTVV.

This clonotype has a count of ten or more. V and J are TRBV6-1 and TRBJ2-5; 9 bases are shared with TRBD1. The CDR3 runs to 14 residues. Germline loops: CDR1 MNHNS, CDR2 SASEGT. After removal of 6 bases from V and 6 bases from J, the junction contained 8 bases not matched to a gene. As DNA, the CDR3 is TGTGCCAGCAGACCCCCGGGACAGGGAAAGACCCAGTACTTC. It codes for CASRPPGQGKTQYF.

This clonotype came up a few times. The chain recombines TRBV12-3 or TRBV12-4 with TRBJ2-2, with unresolved D. Trimming left V 1 base short and J 1 base short, with 4 bases between. The CDR3 has 14 residues. The CDR3 region is CASSLGENTGELFF. The DNA of the CDR3 is TGTGCCAGCAGTTTAGGGGAGAACACCGGGGAGCTGTTTTTT.

Many counts were recorded for this clonotype. V is TRBV6-1 and J is TRBJ2-7; the D gene is possibly TRBD2 (5 bases). There are 14 residues in the CDR3. The V gene lost 5 bases and the J gene lost 4 bases, with 15 bases spanning the gap. The germline V gene has CDR1 MNHNS and CDR2 SASEGT. CDR3 bases: TGTGCCAGCAGTAAGAGGGAAGCTTTATACGAGCAGTACTTC. As protein: CASSKREALYEQYF.

This clonotype was observed at least ten times. The genes are TRBV5-1 and TRBJ2-1; 12 positions match TRBD2. With V trimmed by 4 bases and J by 4 bases, 12 bases remained unmatched. This CDR3 spans 18 amino acids. Germline V lookup: CDR1 SGHRS, CDR2 YFSETQ. CDR3 amino acids: CASSTPTDGTSGYNEQFF. Here the CDR3 DNA reads TGCGCCAGCAGCACCCCAACTGACGGGACTAGCGGGTACAATGAGCAGTTCTTC.

V and J are TRBV5-1 and TRBJ1-4; TRBD1 aligns across 8 bases. Germline CDR1 and CDR2: SGHRS and YFSETQ. V was clipped by 4 bases and J by 4 bases; unmatched bases: 6. This CDR3 comprises 15 residues. The CDR3 nucleotides are TGCGCCAGCAGCCTACCGGGACAGGTTAATGAAAAACTGTTTTTT. It is translated as CASSLPGQVNEKLFF.

This rearrangement joins TRBV7-9 to TRBJ2-2; 15 bases fit TRBD2. Trimming cost V 4 bases and J 3 bases; bases outside gene matches: 6. The germline V gene has CDR1 SEHNR and CDR2 FQNEAQ (reference sequence). The CDR3 consists of 18 residues. In DNA, the CDR3 is TGTGCCAGCAGCTATGGACTAGCGGGAGGGCCTGACACCGGGGAGCTGTTTTTT. Its translation: CASSYGLAGGPDTGELFF.

This clonotype has a handful of counts. The V and J genes are TRBV15 and TRBJ2-1; 8 bases are shared with TRBD2. Germline V gene data show CDR1 as LNHNV and CDR2 as YYDKDF (reference sequence). The CDR3 loop spans 14 amino acids. Trimming cost V 1 base and J 8 bases; bases outside gene matches: 4. CDR3 amino acids: CATSRVREGHEQFF. DNA of the CDR3: TGTGCCACCAGCAGAGTTCGGGAGGGCCATGAGCAGTTCTTC.

There are a few counts of this clonotype. This chain connects TRBV12-3 or TRBV12-4 to TRBJ2-1, with 7 bases that match TRBD2. The J call is doubtful: the DNA matches TRBJ2-5 better. The CDR3 runs 14 residues. The CDR3 sequence: CASRGPEDRGAQYF. The CDR3 DNA sequence: TGTGCCAGCAGGGGACCGGAAGACCGGGGGGCCCAGTACTTC.

This clonotype occurred many times. V and J are TRBV20-1 and TRBJ1-4; perhaps TRBD1 as D (6 bases). This CDR3 contains 14 residues. The germline CDR1 and CDR2 sequences are DFQATT and SNEGSKA (reference sequence). V was trimmed by 0 bases and J by 3 bases, leaving 8 bases between them. CDR3 DNA: TGCAGTGCTAGAGAGGGGGCACCTAATGAAAAACTGTTTTTT. Amino acid sequence: CSAREGAPNEKLFF.

This clonotype was counted between two and nine times. The V and J genes are TRBV27 and TRBJ2-3; 8 positions match TRBD2. The V and J ends lost 10 bases and 3 bases, in that order; junction bases with no gene match: 9. From germline, CDR1 is MNHEY and CDR2 SMNVEV (reference sequence). The CDR3 totals 14 residues. The CDR3 region is CAIGAGVGTDTQYF. DNA for the CDR3: TGTGCCATCGGAGCGGGAGTGGGTACAGATACGCAGTATTTT.

This clonotype was observed many times. V usage is TRBV12-3 or TRBV12-4 and J usage is TRBJ2-5; D not resolved. The CDR3 runs to 13 residues. V lost 1 base and J 7 bases, leaving 10 bases between the germline ends. The CDR3 sequence is CASSLGDLGTQYF. CDR3 bases: TGTGCCAGCAGTTTAGGCGACCTTGGGACCCAGTACTTC.

This clonotype was recorded at least ten times. This sequence joins TRBV27 and TRBJ2-3; D is undetermined. V was shortened by 6 bases and J by 3 bases, with 10 bases between the two germline ends. The CDR3 spans 13 residues. Germline CDR1 and CDR2: MNHEY and SMNVEV (reference sequence). CDR3 sequence (DNA): TGTGCCAGCAGCCCCCTGGGGACAGATACGCAGTATTTT. It codes for CASSPLGTDTQYF.

This clonotype was seen more than once but under ten times. V gene TRBV19 combines with J gene TRBJ2-2, with no clear D. Trimming left V 4 bases short and J 0 bases short, with 3 bases between. The germline CDR1 and CDR2 sequences are LNHDA and SQIVND (reference sequence). This CDR3 comprises 13 residues. Written as DNA, the CDR3 is TGTGCCAGTAGTACTCCGAACACCGGGGAGCTGTTTTTT. Amino acids: CASSTPNTGELFF.

This clonotype was observed many times. CDR3 amino acids: CASSELGENTEAFF. The CDR3 region has the DNA TGTGCCAGCAGTGAACTCGGGGAAAACACTGAAGCTTTCTTT. The chain employs TRBV2 and TRBJ1-1, with D unresolved. Germline lookup yields CDR1 SNHLY and CDR2 FYNNEI. The ends were cut back, 2 bases at V and 2 bases at J, with 9 bases in the middle. The CDR3 has 14 amino acids.

The chain uses TRBV4-2 and TRBJ2-1, with 11 bases that match TRBD1. The J segment lost 9 bases and the V segment lost 0 bases, leaving 10 bases of the junction unmatched. The CDR3 extends over 17 amino acids. Germline values: CDR1 LGHNA, CDR2 YNFKEQ. Written as DNA, the CDR3 is TGTGCCAGCAGCCAAGATCTTGGGACAGGGGGGCTAGGTGAGCAGTTCTTC. Its protein product is CASSQDLGTGGLGEQFF.

This clonotype appeared a single time. The chain uses TRBV6-2 or TRBV6-3 and TRBJ2-5, with 14 nucleotides matching TRBD2. V gave up 5 bases and J gave up 6 bases; unmatched junction bases: 5. Germline values: CDR1 MNHEY, CDR2 SVGEGT. The CDR3 has 15 residues. CDR3 sequence (DNA): TGTGCCAGCAGTCACGGGACTAGCGGGAGAAAGACCCAGTACTTC. Encoded protein: CASSHGTSGRKTQYF.

CDR3 in DNA: TGTGCCAGCAGTGAGGGCAGCTATGGCTACACCTTC. The encoded protein is CASSEGSYGYTF. The chain couples TRBV2 to TRBJ1-2; D gene ambiguous. V dropped 3 bases and J dropped 4 bases, with 6 bases sitting between them. The CDR3 consists of 12 residues. CDR1 SNHLY and CDR2 FYNNEI come from the germline V gene.

This chain links TRBV7-2 with TRBJ2-7; TRBD1 or TRBD2 may be the D gene (5 bases each). The V gene lost 5 bases and the J gene lost 6 bases, with 17 bases spanning the gap. Germline CDR1 is SGHTA and CDR2 is FQGNSA. CDR3 length equals 14 residues. The DNA of the CDR3 is TGTGCCAGCAGCCCACGATTAGAGGGGAGCGAGCAGTACTTC. This sequence encodes CASSPRLEGSEQYF.

Regarding this clonotype: A single base separates this from a much larger clone, so it may be a read error. The V call is TRBV7-2, the J call TRBJ2-2; 7 positions match TRBD2. V trimming: 6 bases; J trimming: 5 bases; junction bases outside the gene matches: 12. The germline V gene has CDR1 SGHTA and CDR2 FQGNSA. The CDR3 has 16 amino acids. The CDR3 loop is CASSASGWAPTGELFF. CDR3 coding DNA: TGTGCCAGCAGTGCTAGCGGATGGGCCCCGACCGGGGAGCTGTTTTTT.

In this sample, this clonotype turned up a few times. The chain has TRBV29-1 and TRBJ2-5; D uncertain. The ends were cut back, 6 bases at V and 5 bases at J, with 10 bases in the middle. This CDR3 is 11 amino acids long. Germline CDR1 and CDR2: SQVTM and ANQGSEA. CDR3 sequence: CSVLRSETQYF. As DNA, the CDR3 is TGCAGCGTCTTGCGGAGCGAGACCCAGTACTTC.

This clonotype was recorded many times. The CDR3 DNA is TGTGCCAGCAGTTCCCCCGGGACTAGCGGGATCAATGAGCAGTTCTTC. Amino acid sequence: CASSSPGTSGINEQFF. The V gene is TRBV28, the J gene TRBJ2-1; TRBD2 matches 13 bases. The CDR3 is 16 amino acids. Per germline, CDR1 MDHEN and CDR2 SYDVKM. V was pared by 4 bases and J by 6 bases, with 6 bases of the junction left unmatched.

The chain has TRBV6-9 and TRBJ2-7; 8 nucleotides align to TRBD1. CDR1 and CDR2 (germline): MNHGY, SVAAGI. CDR3 length equals 15 residues. The J segment lost 3 bases and the V segment lost 3 bases, leaving 7 bases of the junction unmatched. The CDR3 sequence is CASSYSADRDYEQYF. The DNA for the CDR3 is TGTGCCAGCAGTTACTCTGCGGACAGGGACTACGAGCAGTACTTC.

This clonotype was observed many times. CDR3 residues: CASSLNTGGQETQYF. CDR3 coding DNA: TGTGCCAGCAGCTTAAATACAGGGGGACAAGAGACCCAGTACTTC. V usage is TRBV11-2 and J usage is TRBJ2-5; the match to TRBD1 covers 8 bases. The CDR3 is 15 amino acids. Germline lookup yields CDR1 SGHAT and CDR2 FQNNGV. V was pared by 2 bases and J by 2 bases, with 4 bases of the junction left unmatched. Together with reference TRBV11-2 and TRBJ2-5, the CDR3 gives the full variable domain: EAGVAQSPRYKIIEKRQSVAFWCNPISGHATLYWYQQILGQGPKLLIQFQNNGVVDDSQLPKDRFSAERLKGVDSTLKIQPAKLEDSAVYLCASSLNTGGQETQYFGPGTRLLVL.

In nucleotides, the CDR3 is TGTGCCAGTAACCCGCTGCCCCCCGGGACCGGAGAACAGCCCCAGCATTTT. Translated, it gives CASNPLPPGTGEQPQHF. V is TRBV19 and J is TRBJ1-5, with D possibly matching TRBD1 (5 bases). V lost 7 bases and J lost 7, with 26 bases in between. The CDR3 has 17 amino acids. CDR1 is LNHDA and CDR2 is SQIVND in the germline V gene (reference sequence).